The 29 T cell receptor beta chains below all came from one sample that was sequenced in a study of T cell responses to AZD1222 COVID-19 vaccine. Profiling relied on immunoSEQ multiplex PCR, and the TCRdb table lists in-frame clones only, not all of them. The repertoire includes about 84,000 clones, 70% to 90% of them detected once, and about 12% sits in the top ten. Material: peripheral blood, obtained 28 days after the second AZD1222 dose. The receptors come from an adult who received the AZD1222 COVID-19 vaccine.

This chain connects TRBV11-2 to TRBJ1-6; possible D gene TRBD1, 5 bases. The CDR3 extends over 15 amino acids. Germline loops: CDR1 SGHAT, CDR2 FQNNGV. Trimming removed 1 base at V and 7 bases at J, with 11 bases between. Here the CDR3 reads CASSLGVGVNSPLHF. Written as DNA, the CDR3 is TGTGCCAGCAGCTTAGGGGTAGGGGTAAATTCACCCCTCCACTTT.

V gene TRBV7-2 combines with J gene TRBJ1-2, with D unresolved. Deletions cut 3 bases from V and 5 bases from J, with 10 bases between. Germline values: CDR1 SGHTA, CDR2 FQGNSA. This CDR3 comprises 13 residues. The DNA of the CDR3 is TGTGCCAGCAGCTTCCCATGGGAGTATGGCTACACCTTC. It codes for CASSFPWEYGYTF.

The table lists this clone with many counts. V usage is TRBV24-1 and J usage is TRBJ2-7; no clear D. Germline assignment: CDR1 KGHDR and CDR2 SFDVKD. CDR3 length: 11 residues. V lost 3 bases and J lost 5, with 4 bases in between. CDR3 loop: CATSDGDEQYF. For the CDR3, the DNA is TGTGCCACCAGTGATGGGGACGAGCAGTACTTC.

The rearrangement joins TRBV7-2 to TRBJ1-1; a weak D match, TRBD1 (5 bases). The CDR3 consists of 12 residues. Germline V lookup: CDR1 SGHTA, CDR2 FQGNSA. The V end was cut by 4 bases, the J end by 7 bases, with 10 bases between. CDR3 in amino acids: CASSSQGNEAFF. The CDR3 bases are TGTGCCAGCAGCTCGCAGGGTAATGAAGCTTTCTTT.

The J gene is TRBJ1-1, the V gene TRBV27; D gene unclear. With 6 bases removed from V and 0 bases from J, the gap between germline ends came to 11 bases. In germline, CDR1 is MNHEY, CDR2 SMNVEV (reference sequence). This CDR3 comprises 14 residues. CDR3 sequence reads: CASRRGFMNTEAFF. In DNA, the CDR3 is TGTGCCAGCAGAAGAGGGTTCATGAACACTGAAGCTTTCTTT.

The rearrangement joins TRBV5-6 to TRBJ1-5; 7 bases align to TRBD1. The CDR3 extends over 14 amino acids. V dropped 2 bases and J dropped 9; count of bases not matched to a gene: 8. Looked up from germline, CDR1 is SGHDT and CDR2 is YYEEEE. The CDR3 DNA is TGTGCCAGCAGCTTTTGGACAGGAGGACGGCCCCAGCATTTT. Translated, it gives CASSFWTGGRPQHF.

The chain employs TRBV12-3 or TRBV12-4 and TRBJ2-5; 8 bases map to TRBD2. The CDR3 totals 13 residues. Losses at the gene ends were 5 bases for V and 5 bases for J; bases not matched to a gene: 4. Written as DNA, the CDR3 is TGTGCCAGCAGTCCCGGACTAGCCGAGACCCAGTACTTC. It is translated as CASSPGLAETQYF.

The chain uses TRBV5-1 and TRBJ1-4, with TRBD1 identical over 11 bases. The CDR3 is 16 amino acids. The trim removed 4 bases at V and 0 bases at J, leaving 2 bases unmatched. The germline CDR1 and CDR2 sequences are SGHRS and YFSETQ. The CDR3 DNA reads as TGCGCCAGCAGCCCGGGACAGGGGGCAACTAATGAAAAACTGTTTTTT. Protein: CASSPGQGATNEKLFF.

The CDR3 sequence is CASSKGGAGASTDTQYF. The CDR3 nucleotides are TGTGCCAGCAGCAAGGGGGGGGCCGGGGCAAGCACAGATACGCAGTATTTT. The rearrangement uses TRBV7-2 and TRBJ2-3; the D gene is possibly TRBD2 (7 bases). Germline CDR1 is SGHTA and CDR2 is FQGNSA. The CDR3 extends over 17 amino acids. V dropped 5 bases and J dropped 0 bases, with 18 bases sitting between them.

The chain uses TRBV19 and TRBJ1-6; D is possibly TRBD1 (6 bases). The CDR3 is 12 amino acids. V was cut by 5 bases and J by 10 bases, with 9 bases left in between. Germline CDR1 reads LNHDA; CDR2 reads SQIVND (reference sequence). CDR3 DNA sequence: TGTGCCAGTAGTTCACAGGGCTCACCCCTCCACTTT. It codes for CASSSQGSPLHF.

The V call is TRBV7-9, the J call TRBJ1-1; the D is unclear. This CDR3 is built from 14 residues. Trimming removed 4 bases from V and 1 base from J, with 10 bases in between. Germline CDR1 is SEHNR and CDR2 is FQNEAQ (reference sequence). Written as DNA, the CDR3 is TGTGCCAGCAGCTCCCGGGCCGCGAACACTGAAGCTTTCTTT. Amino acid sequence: CASSSRAANTEAFF.

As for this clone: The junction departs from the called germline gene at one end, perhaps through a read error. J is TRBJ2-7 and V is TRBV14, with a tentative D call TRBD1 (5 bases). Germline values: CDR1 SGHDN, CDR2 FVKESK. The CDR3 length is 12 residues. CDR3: CASSQDRYGRDF. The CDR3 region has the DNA TGTGCCAGCAGCCAAGATCGGTACGGCAGGGACTTC. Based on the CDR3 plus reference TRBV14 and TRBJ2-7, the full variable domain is EAGVTQFPSHSVIEKGQTVTLRCDPISGHDNLYWYRRVMGKEIKFLLHFVKESKQDESGMPNNRFLAERTGGTYSTLKVQPAELEDSGVYFCASSQDRYGRDFGPGTRLTVT.

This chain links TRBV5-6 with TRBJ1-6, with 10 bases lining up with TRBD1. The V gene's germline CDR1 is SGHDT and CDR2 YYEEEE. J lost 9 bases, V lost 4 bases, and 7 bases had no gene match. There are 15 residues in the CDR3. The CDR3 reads CASSPGQGFVSPLHF. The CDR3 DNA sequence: TGTGCCAGCAGCCCGGGACAGGGGTTTGTTTCACCCCTCCACTTT.

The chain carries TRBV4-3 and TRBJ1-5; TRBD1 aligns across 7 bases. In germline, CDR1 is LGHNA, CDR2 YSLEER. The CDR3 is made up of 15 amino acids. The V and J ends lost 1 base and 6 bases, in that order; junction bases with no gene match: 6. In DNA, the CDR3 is TGCGCCAGCAGCCAAGGAACAGGGGAGACTCAGCCCCAGCATTTT. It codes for CASSQGTGETQPQHF.

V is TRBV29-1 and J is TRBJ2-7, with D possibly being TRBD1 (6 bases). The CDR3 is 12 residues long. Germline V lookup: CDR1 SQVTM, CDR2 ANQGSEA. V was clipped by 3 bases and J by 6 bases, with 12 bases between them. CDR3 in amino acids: CSVDRGGIEQYF. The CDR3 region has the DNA TGCAGCGTTGACAGGGGTGGGATCGAGCAGTACTTC.

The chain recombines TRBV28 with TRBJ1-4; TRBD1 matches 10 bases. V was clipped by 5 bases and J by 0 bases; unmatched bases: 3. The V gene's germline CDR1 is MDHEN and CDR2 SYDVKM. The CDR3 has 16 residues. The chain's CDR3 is CASSGDRGATNEKLFF. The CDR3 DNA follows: TGTGCCAGCAGTGGGGACAGGGGCGCAACTAATGAAAAACTGTTTTTT.

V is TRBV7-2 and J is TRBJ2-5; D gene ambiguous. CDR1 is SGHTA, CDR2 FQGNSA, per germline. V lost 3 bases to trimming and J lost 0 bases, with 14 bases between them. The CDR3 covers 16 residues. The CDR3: CASSFTTQTYQETQYF. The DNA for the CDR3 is TGTGCCAGCAGCTTCACTACTCAGACGTACCAAGAGACCCAGTACTTC.

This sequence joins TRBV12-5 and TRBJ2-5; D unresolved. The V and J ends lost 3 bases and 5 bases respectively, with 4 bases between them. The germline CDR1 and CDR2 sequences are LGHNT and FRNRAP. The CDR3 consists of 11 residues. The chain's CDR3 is CASGLRETQYF. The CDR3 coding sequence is TGTGCTAGTGGTTTACGTGAGACCCAGTACTTC. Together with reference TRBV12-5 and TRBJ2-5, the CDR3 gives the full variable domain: DARVTQTPRHKVTEMGQEVTMRCQPILGHNTVFWYRQTMMQGLELLAYFRNRAPLDDSGMPKDRFSAEMPDATLATLKIQPSEPRDSAVYFCASGLRETQYFGPGTRLLVL.

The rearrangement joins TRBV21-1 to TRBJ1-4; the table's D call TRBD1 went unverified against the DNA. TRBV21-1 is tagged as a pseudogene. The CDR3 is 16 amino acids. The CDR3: CASSTWTVATNEKLFF. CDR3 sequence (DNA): TGTGCCAGCAGCACGTGGACAGTCGCAACTAATGAAAAACTGTTTTTT.

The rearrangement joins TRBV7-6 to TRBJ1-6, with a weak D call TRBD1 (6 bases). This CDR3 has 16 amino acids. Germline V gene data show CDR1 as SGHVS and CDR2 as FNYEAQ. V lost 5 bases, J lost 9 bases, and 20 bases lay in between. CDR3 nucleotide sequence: TGTGCCAGCAGCCTGGACAGACCCGATAGTACTTCACCCCTCCACTTT. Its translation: CASSLDRPDSTSPLHF.

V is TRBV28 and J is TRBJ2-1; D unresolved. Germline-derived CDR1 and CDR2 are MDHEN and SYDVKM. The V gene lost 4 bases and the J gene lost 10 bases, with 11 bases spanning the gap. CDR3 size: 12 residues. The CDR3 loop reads CASSSPWGEQFF. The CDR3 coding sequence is TGTGCCAGCAGTTCCCCTTGGGGAGAGCAGTTCTTC. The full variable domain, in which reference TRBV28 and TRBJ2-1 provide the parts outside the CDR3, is DVKVTQSSRYLVKRTGEKVFLECVQDMDHENMFWYRQDPGLGLRLIYFSYDVKMKEKGDIPEGYSVSREKKERFSLILESASTNQTSMYLCASSSPWGEQFFGPGTRLTVL.

The CDR3 sequence: CASSRDYPGGGNEKLFF. The CDR3 DNA reads TGTGCCAGCTCACGAGATTATCCAGGGGGAGGAAATGAAAAACTGTTTTTT. This chain joins TRBV18 and TRBJ1-4; 7 nucleotides line up with TRBD1. Germline loops: CDR1 KGHSH, CDR2 LQKENI. CDR3 length: 17 amino acids. The trim removed 4 bases at V and 5 bases at J, leaving 13 bases unmatched. Full variable domain (missing parts from reference TRBV18 and TRBJ1-4): NAGVMQNPRHLVRRRGQEARLRCSPMKGHSHVYWYRQLPEEGLKFMVYLQKENIIDESGMPKERFSAEFPKEGPSILRIQQVVRGDSAAYFCASSRDYPGGGNEKLFFGSGTQLSVL.

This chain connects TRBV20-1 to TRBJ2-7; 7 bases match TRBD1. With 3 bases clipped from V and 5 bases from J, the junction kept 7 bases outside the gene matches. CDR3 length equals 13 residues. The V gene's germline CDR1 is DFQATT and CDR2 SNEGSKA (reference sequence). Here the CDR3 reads CSASGQVSNEQYF. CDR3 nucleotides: TGCAGTGCTAGTGGACAGGTGAGCAACGAGCAGTACTTC.

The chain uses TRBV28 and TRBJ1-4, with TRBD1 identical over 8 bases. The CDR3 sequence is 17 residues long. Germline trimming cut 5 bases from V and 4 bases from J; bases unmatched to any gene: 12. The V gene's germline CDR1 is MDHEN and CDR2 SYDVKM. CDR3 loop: CASSPETGGRRNEKLFF. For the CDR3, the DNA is TGTGCCAGCAGTCCGGAAACAGGGGGAAGGCGTAATGAAAAACTGTTTTTT.

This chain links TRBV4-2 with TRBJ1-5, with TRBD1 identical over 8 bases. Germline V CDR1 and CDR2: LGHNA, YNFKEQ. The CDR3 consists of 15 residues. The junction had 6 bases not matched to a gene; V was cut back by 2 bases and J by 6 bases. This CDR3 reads CASSQTTGGAQPQHF. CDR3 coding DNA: TGTGCCAGCAGCCAAACAACAGGGGGAGCTCAGCCCCAGCATTTT.

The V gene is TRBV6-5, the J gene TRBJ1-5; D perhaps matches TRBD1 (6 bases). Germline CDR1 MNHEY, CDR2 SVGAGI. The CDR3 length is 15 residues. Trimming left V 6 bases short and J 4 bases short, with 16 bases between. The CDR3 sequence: CASRPTGQRNQPQHF. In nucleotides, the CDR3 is TGTGCCAGCAGACCTACAGGACAGAGAAATCAGCCCCAGCATTTT.

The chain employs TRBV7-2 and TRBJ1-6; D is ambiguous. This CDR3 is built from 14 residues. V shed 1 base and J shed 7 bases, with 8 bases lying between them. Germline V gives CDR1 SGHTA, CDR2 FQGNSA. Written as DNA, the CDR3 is TGTGCCAGCAGCTTAGGGCCGGGAAATTCACCCCTCCACTTT. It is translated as CASSLGPGNSPLHF.

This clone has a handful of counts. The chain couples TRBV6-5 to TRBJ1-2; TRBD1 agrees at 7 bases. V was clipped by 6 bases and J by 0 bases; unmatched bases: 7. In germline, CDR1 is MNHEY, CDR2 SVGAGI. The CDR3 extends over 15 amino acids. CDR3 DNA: TGTGCCAGCAGCACAGGGACAGCGACTAACTATGGCTACACCTTC. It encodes CASSTGTATNYGYTF.

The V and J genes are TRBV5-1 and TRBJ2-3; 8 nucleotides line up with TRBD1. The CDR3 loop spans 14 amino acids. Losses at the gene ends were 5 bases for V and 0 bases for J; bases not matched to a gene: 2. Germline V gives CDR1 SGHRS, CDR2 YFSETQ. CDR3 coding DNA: TGCGCCAGCAGGGGGACAGGAAGCACAGATACGCAGTATTTT. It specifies CASRGTGSTDTQYF.